This is a list of T cell receptor beta chains from one sample in a study of OX40 agonist ivuxolimab in advanced cancers. Sequencing used immunoSEQ multiplex PCR; TCRdb keeps in-frame clones, though not all of them. The sample holds approximately 23,000 clones; 70% to 90% are singletons and the top ten take approximately 29%. Sequenced material: CD4+ or CD8+ T cells sorted from blood, taken in a trial of the OX40 agonist ivuxolimab. All receptors derive from an adult with an advanced solid tumor such as melanoma, head and neck, liver or kidney cancer. Each CDR3 is given with its conserved first and last residue. A D gene is named only where the DNA matches it firmly.

j_call v_call d_call cdr3_aa cdr3_nt
TRBJ2-1 TRBV28 NA CASSYPGGEQFF TGTGCCAGCAGTTACCCCGGCGGTGAGCAGTTCTTC
TRBJ1-1 TRBV29-1 NA CSVRLETEAFF TGCAGCGTGCGACTTGAGACTGAAGCTTTCTTT
TRBJ2-2 TRBV28 TRBD1 CASSLDRVNTGELFF TGTGCCAGCAGTTTAGACAGGGTAAACACCGGGGAGCTGTTTTTT
TRBJ2-3 TRBV27 NA CASSLSYPKTGWGTDTQYF TGTGCCAGCAGTTTATCGTACCCAAAGACAGGATGGGGCACAGATACGCAGTATTTT